The subject of this entry is one TCR beta chain. This table comes from immunoSEQ multiplex PCR, and its TCRdb copy is limited to in-frame clones, with some not included. The data show some 98,000 clones, less than 90% seen once. This record comes from a study of cytomegalovirus exposure and HLA in healthy donors. There are 12 residues in the CDR3. CDR1 is LNHDA, CDR2 SQIVND, per germline (reference sequence). Deletions cut 3 bases from V and 6 bases from J, with 8 bases between. Sequenced input: PBMCs. The clonotype originates from a man in his late teens or twenties in good health and CMV-seropositive. The chain recombines TRBV19 with TRBJ1-2; D not certain. The DNA for the CDR3 is TGTGCCAGTAGTATGACGGCGGATGGCTACACCTTC. Translating it yields CASSMTADGYTF.